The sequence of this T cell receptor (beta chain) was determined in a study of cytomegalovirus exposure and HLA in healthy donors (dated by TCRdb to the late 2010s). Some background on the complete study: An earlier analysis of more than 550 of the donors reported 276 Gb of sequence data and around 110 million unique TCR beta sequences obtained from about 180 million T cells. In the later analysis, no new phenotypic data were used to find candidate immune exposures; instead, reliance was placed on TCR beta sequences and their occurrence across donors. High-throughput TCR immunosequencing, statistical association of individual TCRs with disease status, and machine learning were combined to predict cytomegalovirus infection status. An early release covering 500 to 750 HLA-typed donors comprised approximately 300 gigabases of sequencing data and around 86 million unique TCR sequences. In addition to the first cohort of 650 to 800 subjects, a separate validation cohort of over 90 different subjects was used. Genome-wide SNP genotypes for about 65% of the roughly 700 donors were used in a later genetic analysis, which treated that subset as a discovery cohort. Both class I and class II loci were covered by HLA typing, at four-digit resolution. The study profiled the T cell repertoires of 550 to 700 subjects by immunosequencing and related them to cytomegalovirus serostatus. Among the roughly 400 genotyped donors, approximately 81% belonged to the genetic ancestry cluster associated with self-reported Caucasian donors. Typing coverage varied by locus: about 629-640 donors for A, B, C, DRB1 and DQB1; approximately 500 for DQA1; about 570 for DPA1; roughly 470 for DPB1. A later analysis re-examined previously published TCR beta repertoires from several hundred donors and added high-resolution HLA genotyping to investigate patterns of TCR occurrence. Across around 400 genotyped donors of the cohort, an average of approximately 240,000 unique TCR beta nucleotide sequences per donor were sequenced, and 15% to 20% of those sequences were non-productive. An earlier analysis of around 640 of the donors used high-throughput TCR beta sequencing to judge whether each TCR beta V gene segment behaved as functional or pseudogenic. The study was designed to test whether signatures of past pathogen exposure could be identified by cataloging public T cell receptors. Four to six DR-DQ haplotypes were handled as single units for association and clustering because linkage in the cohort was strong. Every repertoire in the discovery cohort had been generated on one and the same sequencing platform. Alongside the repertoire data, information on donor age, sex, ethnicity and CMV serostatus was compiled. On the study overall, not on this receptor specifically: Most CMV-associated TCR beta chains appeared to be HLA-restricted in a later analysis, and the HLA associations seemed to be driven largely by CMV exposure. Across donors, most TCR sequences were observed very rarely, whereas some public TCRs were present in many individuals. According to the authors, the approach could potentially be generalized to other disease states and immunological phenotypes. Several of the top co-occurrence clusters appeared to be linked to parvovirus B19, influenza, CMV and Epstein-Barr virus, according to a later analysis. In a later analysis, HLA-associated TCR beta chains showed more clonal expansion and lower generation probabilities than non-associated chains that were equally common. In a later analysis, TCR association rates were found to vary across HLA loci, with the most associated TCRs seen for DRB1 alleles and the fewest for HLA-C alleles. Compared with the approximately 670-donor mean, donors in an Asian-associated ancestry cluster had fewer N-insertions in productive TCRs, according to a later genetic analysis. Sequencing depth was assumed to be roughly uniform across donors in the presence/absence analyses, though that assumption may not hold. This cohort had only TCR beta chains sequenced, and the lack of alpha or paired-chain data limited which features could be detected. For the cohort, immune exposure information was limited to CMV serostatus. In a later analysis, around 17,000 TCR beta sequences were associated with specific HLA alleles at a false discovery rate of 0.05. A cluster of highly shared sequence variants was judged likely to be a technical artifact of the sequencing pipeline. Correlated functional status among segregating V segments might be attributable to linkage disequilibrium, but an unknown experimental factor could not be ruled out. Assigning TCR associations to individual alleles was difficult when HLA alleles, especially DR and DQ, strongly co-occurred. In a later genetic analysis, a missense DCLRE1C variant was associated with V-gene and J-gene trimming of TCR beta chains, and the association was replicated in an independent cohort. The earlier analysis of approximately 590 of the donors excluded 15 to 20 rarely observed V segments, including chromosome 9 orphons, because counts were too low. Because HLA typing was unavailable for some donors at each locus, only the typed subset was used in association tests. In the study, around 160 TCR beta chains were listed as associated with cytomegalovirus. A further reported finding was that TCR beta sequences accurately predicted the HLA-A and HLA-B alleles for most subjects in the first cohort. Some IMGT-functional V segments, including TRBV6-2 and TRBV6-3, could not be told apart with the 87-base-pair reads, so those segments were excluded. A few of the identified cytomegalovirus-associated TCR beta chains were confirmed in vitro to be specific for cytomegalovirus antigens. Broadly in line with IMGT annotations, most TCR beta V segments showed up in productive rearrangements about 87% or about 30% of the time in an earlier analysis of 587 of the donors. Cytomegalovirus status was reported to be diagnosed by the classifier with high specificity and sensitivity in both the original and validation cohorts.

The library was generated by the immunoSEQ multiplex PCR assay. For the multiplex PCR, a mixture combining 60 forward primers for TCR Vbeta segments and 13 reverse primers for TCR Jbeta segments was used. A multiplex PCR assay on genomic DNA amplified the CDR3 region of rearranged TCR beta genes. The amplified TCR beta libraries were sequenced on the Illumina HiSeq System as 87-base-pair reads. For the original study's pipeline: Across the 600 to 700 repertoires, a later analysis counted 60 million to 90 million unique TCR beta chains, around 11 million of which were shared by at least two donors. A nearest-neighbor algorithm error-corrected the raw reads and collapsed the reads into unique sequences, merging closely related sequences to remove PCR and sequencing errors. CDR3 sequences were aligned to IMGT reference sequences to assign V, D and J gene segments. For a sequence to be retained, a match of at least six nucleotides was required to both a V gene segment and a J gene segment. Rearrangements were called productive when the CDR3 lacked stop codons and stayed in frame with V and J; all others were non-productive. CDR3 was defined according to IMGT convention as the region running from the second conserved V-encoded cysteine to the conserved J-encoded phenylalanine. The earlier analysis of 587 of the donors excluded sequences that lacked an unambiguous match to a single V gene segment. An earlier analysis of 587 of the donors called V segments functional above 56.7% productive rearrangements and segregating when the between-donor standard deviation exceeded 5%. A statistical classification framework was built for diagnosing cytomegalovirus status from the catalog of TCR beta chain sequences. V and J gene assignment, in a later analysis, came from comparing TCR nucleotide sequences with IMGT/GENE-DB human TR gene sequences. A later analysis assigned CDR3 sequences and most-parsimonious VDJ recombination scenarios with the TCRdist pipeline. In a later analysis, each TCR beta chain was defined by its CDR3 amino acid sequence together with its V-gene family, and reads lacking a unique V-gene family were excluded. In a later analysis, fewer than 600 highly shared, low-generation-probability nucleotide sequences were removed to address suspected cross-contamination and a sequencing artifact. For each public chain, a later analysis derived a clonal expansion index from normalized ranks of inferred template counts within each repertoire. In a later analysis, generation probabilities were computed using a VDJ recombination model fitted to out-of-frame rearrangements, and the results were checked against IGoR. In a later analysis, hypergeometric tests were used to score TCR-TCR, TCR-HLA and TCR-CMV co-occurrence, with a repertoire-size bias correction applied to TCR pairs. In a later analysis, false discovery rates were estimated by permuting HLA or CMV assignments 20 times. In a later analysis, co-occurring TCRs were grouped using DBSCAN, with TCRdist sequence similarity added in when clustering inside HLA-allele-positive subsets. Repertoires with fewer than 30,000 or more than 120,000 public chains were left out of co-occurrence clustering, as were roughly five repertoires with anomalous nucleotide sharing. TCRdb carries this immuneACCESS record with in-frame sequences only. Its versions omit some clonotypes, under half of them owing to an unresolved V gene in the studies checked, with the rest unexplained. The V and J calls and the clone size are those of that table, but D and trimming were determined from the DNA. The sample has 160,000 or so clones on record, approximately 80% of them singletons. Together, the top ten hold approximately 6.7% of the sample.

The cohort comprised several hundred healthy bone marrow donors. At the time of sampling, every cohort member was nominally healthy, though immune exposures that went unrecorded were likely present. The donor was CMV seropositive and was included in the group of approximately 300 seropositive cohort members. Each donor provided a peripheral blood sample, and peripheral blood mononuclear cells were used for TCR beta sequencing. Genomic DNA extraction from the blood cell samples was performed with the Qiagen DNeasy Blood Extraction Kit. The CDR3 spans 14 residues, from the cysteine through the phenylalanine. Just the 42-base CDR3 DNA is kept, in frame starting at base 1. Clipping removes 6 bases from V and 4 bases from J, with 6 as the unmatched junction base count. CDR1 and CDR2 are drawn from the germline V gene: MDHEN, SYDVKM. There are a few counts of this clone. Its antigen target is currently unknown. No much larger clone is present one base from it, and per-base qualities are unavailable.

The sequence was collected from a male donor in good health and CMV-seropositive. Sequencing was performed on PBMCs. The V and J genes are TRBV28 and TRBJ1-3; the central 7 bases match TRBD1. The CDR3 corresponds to CASSPGTDGNTIYF. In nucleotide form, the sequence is TGTGCCAGCAGCCCAGGGACAGACGGAAACACCATATATTTT.